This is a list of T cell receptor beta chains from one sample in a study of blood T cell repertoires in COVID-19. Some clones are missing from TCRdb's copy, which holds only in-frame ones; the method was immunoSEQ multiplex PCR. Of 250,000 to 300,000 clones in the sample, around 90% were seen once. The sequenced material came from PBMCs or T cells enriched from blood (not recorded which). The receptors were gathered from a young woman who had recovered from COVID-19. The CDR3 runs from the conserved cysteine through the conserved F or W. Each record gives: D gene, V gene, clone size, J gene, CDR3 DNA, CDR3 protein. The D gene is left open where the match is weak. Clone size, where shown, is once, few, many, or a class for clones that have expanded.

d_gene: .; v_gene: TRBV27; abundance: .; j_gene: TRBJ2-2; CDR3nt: TGTGCCAGCAGTTTGGGGCGGACAAATGCGAACACCGGGGAGCTGTTTTTT; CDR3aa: CASSLGRTNANTGELFF
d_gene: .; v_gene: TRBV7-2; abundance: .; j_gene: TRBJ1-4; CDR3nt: TGTGCCAGCAGCTTAGGACAGGCCGCTAATGAAAAACTGTTTTTT; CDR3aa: CASSLGQAANEKLFF
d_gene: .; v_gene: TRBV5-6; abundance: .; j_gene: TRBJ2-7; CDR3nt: TGTGCCAGCAGCCCTACGGGACTCCTCGCCTACGAGCAGTACTTC; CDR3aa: CASSPTGLLAYEQYF
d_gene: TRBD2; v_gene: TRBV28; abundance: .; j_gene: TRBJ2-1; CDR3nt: TGTGCCAGCAGTTCGGGACTAGCGGGTAGCTCCTACAATGAGCAGTTCTTC; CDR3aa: CASSSGLAGSSYNEQFF
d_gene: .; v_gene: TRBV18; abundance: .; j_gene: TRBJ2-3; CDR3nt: TGTGCCAGCTCACCCGGAGGGGAAGATACGCAGTATTTT; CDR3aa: CASSPGGEDTQYF
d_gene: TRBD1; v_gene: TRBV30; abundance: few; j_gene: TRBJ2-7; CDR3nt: TGTGCCTGGAGTCGGGACAGGGTGATCCACGAGCAGTACTTC; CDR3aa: CAWSRDRVIHEQYF
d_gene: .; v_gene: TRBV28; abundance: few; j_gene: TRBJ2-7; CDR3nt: TGTGCCAGTAGTTCTAATGGGGGCCGGTTGCTGTACTTC; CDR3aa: CASSSNGGRLLYF
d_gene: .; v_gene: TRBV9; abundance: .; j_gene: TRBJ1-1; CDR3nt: TGTGCCAGCAGCCCACTAGGGACTGGGAACACTGAAGCTTTCTTT; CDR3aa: CASSPLGTGNTEAFF
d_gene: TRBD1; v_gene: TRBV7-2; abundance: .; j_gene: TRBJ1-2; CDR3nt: TGTGCCAGCACCCCCGACAGGGTTTTGGGGGGCTACACCTTC; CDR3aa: CASTPDRVLGGYTF
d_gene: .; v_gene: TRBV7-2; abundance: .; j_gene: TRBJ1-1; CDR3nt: TGTGCCAGCAGCCCAAGCGGGGTGCCCACTGAAGCTTTCTTT; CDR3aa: CASSPSGVPTEAFF
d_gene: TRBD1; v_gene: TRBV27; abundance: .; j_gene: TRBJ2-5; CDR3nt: TGTGCCAGCAGTTCAGGACAGGGTTCAGAGACCCAGTACTTC; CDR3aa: CASSSGQGSETQYF
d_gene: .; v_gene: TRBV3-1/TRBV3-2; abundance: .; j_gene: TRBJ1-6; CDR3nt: TGTGCCAGCAGCCAAGGTCGGGGTTTAGGTTCACCCCTCCACTTT; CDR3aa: CASSQGRGLGSPLHF
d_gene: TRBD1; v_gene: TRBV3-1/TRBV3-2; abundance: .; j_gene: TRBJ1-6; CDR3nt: TGTGCCAGCAGCCAACCTGGACAGGGAAATTCACCCCTCCACTTT; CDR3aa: CASSQPGQGNSPLHF
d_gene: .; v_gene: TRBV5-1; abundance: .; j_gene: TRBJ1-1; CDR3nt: TGCGCCAGCAGCTTGGCGGGACTCTCGGGGAACACTGAAGCTTTCTTT; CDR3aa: CASSLAGLSGNTEAFF